This T cell receptor beta chain originates from a study of blood T cells in healthy people across ages. Next came a second PCR, run for about 7 to 12 cycles, which used a sample-barcoded 5' primer along with a J-beta primer mix. Carrying 12 random nucleotides, a template-switch adaptor labeled each individual cDNA molecule. TCRdb passed the 5' RACE reads through MiXCR, listing each CDR3 protein once. The sample comprises about 940,000 distinct CDR3 sequences, around 48% of which are singletons, and around 15% rests with the top ten. This clonotype was counted only a few times. V shed 4 bases and J shed 0 bases, with 13 bases lying between them. The germline V gene encodes CDR1 SGDLS and CDR2 YYNGEE. The CDR3 consists of 15 residues.

The receptor was derived from a man aged 25 to 40 in good health. The chain carries TRBV9 and TRBJ2-5, with a possible D match to TRBD2 (6 bases). Sequencing was performed on blood. CDR3 bases: TGTGCCAGCAGCAGAGTTGGGGGGTACCAAGAGACCCAGTACTTC. Protein sequence: CASSRVGGYQETQYF.